These T cell receptor beta chains were read from a single sample in a study of blood T cell repertoires in COVID-19. Clones were sequenced by immunoSEQ multiplex PCR, and TCRdb holds only the in-frame ones, with some missing. The sample lists 300,000 to 350,000 clones, approximately 92% occurring once. Source material: peripheral blood. All receptors come from a woman aged 25 to 45 with COVID-19, enrolled during active disease. The CDR3 runs from the conserved cysteine through the conserved F or W. D genes are given only for firm matches. Not all rows give a size; the values are once, few, many and, for expanded clones, a class.

v_call: TRBV19
clone_size: -
j_call: TRBJ1-1
d_call: -
cdr3_nt: TGTGCCAGTAGTCCTCAGGACAGCCGCTACTTAGAAGCTTTCTTT
cdr3_aa: CASSPQDSRYLEAFF

v_call: TRBV10-3
clone_size: -
j_call: TRBJ1-2
d_call: TRBD1
cdr3_nt: TGTGCCATCAGTCCGGGACAGGGGTCGAGCTACACCTTC
cdr3_aa: CAISPGQGSSYTF

v_call: TRBV11-2
clone_size: -
j_call: TRBJ2-3
d_call: -
cdr3_nt: TGTGCCAGCAGCTCCCGAGGGAGTCGCACAGATACGCAGTATTTT
cdr3_aa: CASSSRGSRTDTQYF

v_call: TRBV30
clone_size: -
j_call: TRBJ2-4
d_call: -
cdr3_nt: TGTGCCTGGAGTAGGACGGGAGAGGTCAAAAACATTCAGTACTTC
cdr3_aa: CAWSRTGEVKNIQYF

v_call: TRBV24-1
clone_size: -
j_call: TRBJ2-7
d_call: -
cdr3_nt: TGTGCCACCAGTGACCTCTACGAGCAGTACTTC
cdr3_aa: CATSDLYEQYF

v_call: TRBV11-3
clone_size: -
j_call: TRBJ1-4
d_call: -
cdr3_nt: TGTGCCAGCAGCTTAGATCGGCAGGGCATTTACGAAAAACTGTTTTTT
cdr3_aa: CASSLDRQGIYEKLFF

v_call: TRBV15
clone_size: -
j_call: TRBJ2-1
d_call: TRBD2
cdr3_nt: TGTGCCACCAGCAGAGTGGCTAGCGGACTCAATGAGCAGTTCTTC
cdr3_aa: CATSRVASGLNEQFF

v_call: TRBV30
clone_size: once
j_call: TRBJ1-1
d_call: -
cdr3_nt: TGTGCCTGGAGTCCCCGACTGTACACTGAAGCTTTCTTT
cdr3_aa: CAWSPRLYTEAFF

v_call: TRBV15
clone_size: -
j_call: TRBJ2-7
d_call: TRBD1
cdr3_nt: TGTGCCACCAGCAGAGGAGTCACAGGGGGGACCTACGAGCAGTACTTC
cdr3_aa: CATSRGVTGGTYEQYF

v_call: TRBV6-5
clone_size: -
j_call: TRBJ2-2
d_call: TRBD1
cdr3_nt: TGTGCCAGCTGTAAGGGGGCGGGCACCGGGGAGCTGTTTTTT
cdr3_aa: CASCKGAGTGELFF

v_call: TRBV19
clone_size: -
j_call: TRBJ2-3
d_call: -
cdr3_nt: TGTGCCAGTAGTATACTAGCTAGCGCAGATACGCAGTATTTT
cdr3_aa: CASSILASADTQYF

v_call: TRBV27
clone_size: -
j_call: TRBJ2-7
d_call: -
cdr3_nt: TGTGCCAGCAGTTTAGGACTACCGCCCTACGAGCAGTACTTC
cdr3_aa: CASSLGLPPYEQYF

v_call: TRBV11-3
clone_size: -
j_call: TRBJ2-3
d_call: -
cdr3_nt: TGTGCCAGCAGCTTAGGGCGGGTCCTCGGCACAGATACGCAGTATTTT
cdr3_aa: CASSLGRVLGTDTQYF

v_call: TRBV4-1
clone_size: -
j_call: TRBJ1-2
d_call: TRBD1
cdr3_nt: TGCGCCAGCAGCTCGGGACAGGGAAACTATGGCTACACCTTC
cdr3_aa: CASSSGQGNYGYTF

v_call: TRBV10-1
clone_size: -
j_call: TRBJ1-1
d_call: -
cdr3_nt: TGCGCCAGCAGTGTTTCTCCGGGACTGAGGGAGGCTTTCTTT
cdr3_aa: CASSVSPGLREAFF